The table lists the clone carrying this T cell receptor (beta chain) with many counts. The junction had 3 bases not matched to a gene; V was cut back by 3 bases and J by 2 bases. The CDR3 has 14 residues. Germline V lookup: CDR1 SGHDT, CDR2 YYEEEE. Each CDR3 protein is one row after TCRdb ran MiXCR on the 5' RACE reads. The sample comprises about 430,000 distinct CDR3 sequences, about 17% of which are singletons, and over 15% rests with the top ten. These data come from a study of T cells after yellow fever vaccination. This sequence joins TRBV5-6 and TRBJ2-7; 9 bases line up with TRBD1. Sequencing was performed on PBMCs, taken before the yellow fever booster vaccination. The sequence was obtained from a man aged 18 to 29 who received the YFV17D yellow fever vaccine. The CDR3 loop is CASSSGQGAYEQYF. The CDR3 DNA follows: TGTGCCAGCAGCTCGGGACAGGGAGCCTACGAGCAGTACTTC.